A selection of T cell receptor beta chains follows, all from one sample in a study of cytomegalovirus exposure and HLA in healthy donors. Only in-frame clones appear in the TCRdb table, and some are missing; sequencing was by immunoSEQ multiplex PCR. Of 55,000 to 90,000 clones in the sample, around 81% are singletons; the top ten hold about 6.5%. The sequencing sample was made of PBMCs. The receptors were gathered from a man aged 45-65 years in good health and CMV-seronegative. The CDR3 runs from the conserved cysteine through the conserved F or W. Each record gives: V gene, J gene, clone size, CDR3 length, D gene, CDR3 protein, CDR3 DNA. The D gene is left open where the match is weak. Clone size is shown for a subset of rows, as once, few, many or a class of expanded clone.

V: TRBV4-3; J: TRBJ1-1; size: .; length: 15; D: .; CDR3: CASSQDWGVGTEAFF; DNA: TGCGCCAGCAGCCAAGATTGGGGGGTAGGGACTGAAGCTTTCTTT
V: TRBV23-1; J: TRBJ2-6; size: .; length: 13; D: .; CDR3: CASSHTKGGNRDF; DNA: TGCGCCAGCAGTCACACAAAGGGGGGGAATCGGGATTTC
V: TRBV5-1; J: TRBJ2-4; size: few; length: 9; D: .; CDR3: CASSDREDF; DNA: TGCGCCAGCAGCGACAGGGAGGACTTC
V: TRBV27; J: TRBJ1-5; size: .; length: 13; D: .; CDR3: CASSPKPNQPQHF; DNA: TGTGCCAGCAGTCCTAAACCCAATCAGCCCCAGCATTTT
V: TRBV6-5; J: TRBJ2-7; size: .; length: 14; D: .; CDR3: CASSYQVVPYEQYF; DNA: TGTGCCAGCAGTTACCAGGTGGTTCCCTACGAGCAGTACTTC
V: TRBV6-5; J: TRBJ1-1; size: .; length: 14; D: .; CDR3: CASRRDISNTEAFF; DNA: TGTGCCAGCAGGAGAGACATTTCGAACACTGAAGCTTTCTTT
V: TRBV15; J: TRBJ2-7; size: .; length: 15; D: .; CDR3: CATSKSPGLPYEQYF; DNA: TGTGCCACCAGCAAATCCCCGGGACTGCCCTACGAGCAGTACTTC
V: TRBV28; J: TRBJ1-5; size: .; length: 16; D: .; CDR3: CASSSRFQAHNQPQHF; DNA: TGTGCCAGCAGTTCCCGATTTCAGGCGCACAATCAGCCCCAGCATTTT
V: TRBV16; J: TRBJ1-2; size: .; length: 14; D: .; CDR3: CASSSREFNYGYTF; DNA: TGTGCCAGCAGCTCCAGGGAATTCAACTATGGCTACACCTTC
V: TRBV6-5; J: TRBJ2-2; size: .; length: 13; D: TRBD1; CDR3: CAGRQGNTGELFF; DNA: TGTGCAGGAAGACAGGGGAACACCGGGGAGCTGTTTTTT
V: TRBV21-1; J: TRBJ2-1; size: .; length: 18; D: .; CDR3: CASSKGLGTGPLYNEQFF; DNA: TGTGCCAGCAGCAAAGGATTGGGGACAGGGCCACTATACAATGAGCAGTTCTTC
V: TRBV2; J: TRBJ2-5; size: .; length: 14; D: .; CDR3: CASTEQRQTETQYF; DNA: TGTGCCAGCACCGAGCAGCGGCAGACGGAGACCCAGTACTTC
V: TRBV10-3; J: TRBJ2-7; size: .; length: 13; D: .; CDR3: CAIGTGTSYEQYF; DNA: TGTGCCATTGGCACAGGGACCTCCTACGAGCAGTACTTC
V: TRBV27; J: TRBJ2-3; size: once; length: 12; D: .; CDR3: CASSLRGDTQYF; DNA: TGTGCCAGCAGTTTAAGGGGGGATACGCAGTATTTT
V: TRBV27; J: TRBJ2-2; size: .; length: 15; D: TRBD2; CDR3: CASSFSGRFTGELFF; DNA: TGTGCCAGCAGTTTTAGCGGGAGATTCACCGGGGAGCTGTTTTTT
V: TRBV27; J: TRBJ2-7; size: .; length: 15; D: TRBD2; CDR3: CASSPLAGASYEQYF; DNA: TGTGCCAGCAGTCCCCTAGCGGGGGCCTCCTACGAGCAGTACTTC
V: TRBV19; J: TRBJ2-1; size: .; length: 17; D: TRBD2; CDR3: CASSPTLGTSGRNEQFF; DNA: TGTGCCAGTAGTCCCACCCTCGGGACTAGCGGGAGGAATGAGCAGTTCTTC
V: TRBV2; J: TRBJ1-2; size: .; length: 13; D: TRBD1; CDR3: CASRGGTGHGYTF; DNA: TGTGCCAGCAGAGGGGGGACAGGGCATGGCTACACCTTC
V: TRBV28; J: TRBJ1-5; size: .; length: 17; D: TRBD1; CDR3: CASSFTGTGGLNQPQHF; DNA: TGTGCCAGCAGTTTCACTGGGACAGGGGGGCTCAATCAGCCCCAGCATTTT
V: TRBV6-6; J: TRBJ2-7; size: .; length: 14; D: TRBD2; CDR3: CATRSGGDTYEQYF; DNA: TGTGCCACCCGAAGCGGGGGGGACACCTACGAGCAGTACTTC
V: TRBV2; J: TRBJ1-2; size: .; length: 17; D: .; CDR3: CASSHRDRGRRIYGYTF; DNA: TGTGCCAGCAGTCACAGGGACCGGGGCCGGAGAATCTATGGCTACACCTTC
V: TRBV6-4; J: TRBJ2-1; size: .; length: 15; D: TRBD1; CDR3: CASSSEGQGYNEQFF; DNA: TGTGCCAGCAGTTCTGAAGGACAGGGCTACAATGAGCAGTTCTTC
V: TRBV2; J: TRBJ2-7; size: .; length: 13; D: .; CDR3: CASSDNLSYEQYF; DNA: TGTGCCAGCAGTGACAACTTATCCTACGAGCAGTACTTC
V: TRBV25-1; J: TRBJ1-1; size: .; length: 16; D: .; CDR3: CASSEVFGGFGSEAFF; DNA: TGTGCCAGCAGTGAAGTCTTTGGAGGTTTTGGGAGTGAAGCTTTCTTT
V: TRBV2; J: TRBJ1-4; size: .; length: 19; D: .; CDR3: CASSPRQLTPGATNEKLFF; DNA: TGTGCCAGCAGTCCGAGACAGCTTACCCCGGGGGCAACTAATGAAAAACTGTTTTTT
V: TRBV18; J: TRBJ1-6; size: .; length: 13; D: .; CDR3: CASSPRADSPLHF; DNA: TGTGCCAGCTCACCACGGGCAGATTCACCCCTCCACTTT
V: TRBV27; J: TRBJ1-5; size: .; length: 16; D: .; CDR3: CASSLSWGLRNQPQHF; DNA: TGTGCCAGCAGTTTATCTTGGGGGCTGCGCAATCAGCCCCAGCATTTT